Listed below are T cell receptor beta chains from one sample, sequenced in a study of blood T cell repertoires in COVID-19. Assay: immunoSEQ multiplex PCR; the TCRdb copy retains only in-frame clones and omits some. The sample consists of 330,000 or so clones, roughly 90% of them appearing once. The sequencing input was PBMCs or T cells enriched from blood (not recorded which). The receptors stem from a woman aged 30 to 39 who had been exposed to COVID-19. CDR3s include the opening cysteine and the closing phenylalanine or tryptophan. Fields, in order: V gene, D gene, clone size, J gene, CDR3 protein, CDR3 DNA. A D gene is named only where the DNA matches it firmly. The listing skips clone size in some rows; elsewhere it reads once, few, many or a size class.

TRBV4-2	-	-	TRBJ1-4	CAAHGGAHEKLFF	TGTGCCGCCCACGGGGGGGCGCATGAAAAACTGTTTTTT
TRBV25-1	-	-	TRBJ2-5	CASSENMQVQETQYF	TGTGCCAGCAGTGAAAACATGCAGGTCCAAGAGACCCAGTACTTC
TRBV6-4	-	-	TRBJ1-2	CASSVETGPPHYGYTF	TGTGCCAGCAGTGTGGAAACAGGACCCCCTCACTATGGCTACACCTTC
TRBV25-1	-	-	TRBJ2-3	CASSEPGKGNTQYF	TGTGCCAGCAGTGAGCCAGGGAAAGGTAATACGCAGTATTTT
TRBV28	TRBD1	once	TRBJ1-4	CASSSRTGGSTNEKLFF	TGTGCCAGCAGTTCGAGGACAGGGGGCTCAACTAATGAAAAACTGTTTTTT
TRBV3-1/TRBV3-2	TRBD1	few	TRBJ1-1	CASSRQGALTEAFF	TGTGCCAGCAGCCGTCAGGGGGCACTGACTGAAGCTTTCTTT
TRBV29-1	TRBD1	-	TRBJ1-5	CSVARGLGQPQHF	TGCAGCGTTGCAAGGGGGCTTGGTCAGCCCCAGCATTTT
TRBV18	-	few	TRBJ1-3	CASSPRSGNTIYF	TGTGCCAGCTCACCGAGATCTGGAAACACCATATATTTT
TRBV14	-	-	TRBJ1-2	CASSPTRTGLSGYTF	TGTGCCAGCAGCCCAACTCGAACAGGGCTGTCGGGCTACACCTTC
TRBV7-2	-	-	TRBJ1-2	CASSLIRGSYGYTF	TGTGCCAGCAGCTTAATACGGGGAAGCTATGGCTACACCTTC
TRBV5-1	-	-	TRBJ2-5	CASSLATLAETQYF	TGCGCCAGCAGCTTGGCCACGCTAGCAGAGACCCAGTACTTC
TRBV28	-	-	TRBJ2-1	CASSTLSVISYNEQFF	TGTGCCAGCAGTACCCTTAGCGTCATCTCCTACAATGAGCAGTTCTTC
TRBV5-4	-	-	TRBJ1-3	CASSLGGQQSSGNTIYF	TGTGCCAGCAGCTTGGGTGGACAGCAGAGCTCTGGAAACACCATATATTTT
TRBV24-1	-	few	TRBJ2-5	CATSERETQYF	TGTGCCACCAGTGAGAGAGAGACCCAGTACTTC
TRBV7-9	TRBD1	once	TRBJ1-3	CASSSDRAGGNTIYF	TGTGCCAGCAGCTCCGACAGGGCCGGTGGAAACACCATATATTTT
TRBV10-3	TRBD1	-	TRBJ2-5	CASTGTAQETQYF	TGTGCCAGCACCGGGACAGCCCAAGAGACCCAGTACTTC